Below, 13 T cell receptor beta chains from the same sample are listed, as sequenced in a study of technical replicates of blood from several donors. The protocol was immunoSEQ multiplex PCR, while the TCRdb copy is restricted to in-frame clones and leaves out a portion. The table shows approximately 82,000 clones, with approximately 94% occurring only once. The sequencing input was T cells isolated from PBMCs. These receptors all stem from a human donor in good health.

V is TRBV19 and J is TRBJ1-2; 7 positions agree with TRBD1. The CDR3 consists of 14 residues. V was clipped by 7 bases and J by 4 bases; unmatched bases: 9. CDR1 is LNHDA, CDR2 SQIVND, per germline (reference sequence). The CDR3 nucleotides read TGTGCCAGTAAATCCACGGGACAGCTCTATGGCTACACCTTC. This codes for CASKSTGQLYGYTF.

The V call is TRBV5-1, the J call TRBJ2-7; 9 bases are a match to TRBD1. Losses at the gene ends were 5 bases for V and 5 bases for J; bases not matched to a gene: 14. The length of the CDR3 is 16 residues. Germline V gene sequence: CDR1 SGHRS, CDR2 YFSETQ. The CDR3 nucleotides are TGCGCCAGCAGTTTCGAGGTTGGACAGGGGCACCACGAGCAGTACTTC. As protein: CASSFEVGQGHHEQYF.

The chain links TRBV2 to TRBJ2-5; TRBD2 agrees at 13 bases. The CDR3 loop spans 17 amino acids. The ends lost 7 bases at V and 4 bases at J; junction bases unmatched: 12. CDR1 SNHLY and CDR2 FYNNEI come from the germline V gene. The CDR3 loop reads CASTPSSGLAGTETQYF. CDR3 DNA sequence: TGTGCCAGCACTCCATCCTCGGGACTAGCGGGGACAGAGACCCAGTACTTC.

This clone was observed once. This sequence joins TRBV19 and TRBJ2-2; TRBD1 agrees at 7 bases. Per germline, CDR1 LNHDA and CDR2 SQIVND (reference sequence). V shed 10 bases and J 7 bases; nucleotides not matched to a gene: 9. The CDR3 covers 13 residues. The CDR3 loop reads CATTDRWVGELFF. CDR3 bases: TGTGCCACCACGGACAGGTGGGTCGGGGAGCTGTTTTTT.

The V call is TRBV27, the J call TRBJ1-1; TRBD1 might be the D (6 bases). Germline-derived CDR1 and CDR2 are MNHEY and SMNVEV (reference sequence). V lost 1 base and J 2 bases, leaving 14 bases between the germline ends. The CDR3 covers 16 residues. Here the CDR3 DNA reads TGTGCCAGCAGTTTATACGGGGGGCTAGGAAACACTGAAGCTTTCTTT. This codes for CASSLYGGLGNTEAFF.

The chain recombines TRBV2 with TRBJ2-2; 13 bases match TRBD2. The CDR3 sequence is 16 residues long. Germline values: CDR1 SNHLY, CDR2 FYNNEI. J was trimmed by 4 bases and V by 7 bases; bases with no gene match: 6. CDR3 region: CASNGLAGARTGELFF. In DNA, the CDR3 is TGTGCCAGCAATGGACTAGCGGGGGCCCGCACCGGGGAGCTGTTTTTT.

The V call is TRBV5-1, the J call TRBJ1-1; no clear D gene. Germline lookup yields CDR1 SGHRS and CDR2 YFSETQ. This CDR3 has 14 residues. Trimming removed 0 bases from V and 7 bases from J, with 13 bases in between. CDR3 sequence: CASSLGAVGGEAFF. CDR3 sequence (DNA): TGCGCCAGCAGCTTGGGAGCTGTCGGCGGTGAAGCTTTCTTT.

The chain recombines TRBV5-1 with TRBJ2-5; weak D call: TRBD1 (6 bases). With 4 bases removed from V and 0 bases from J, the gap between germline ends came to 16 bases. CDR3 length equals 16 residues. Germline loops: CDR1 SGHRS, CDR2 YFSETQ. The DNA for the CDR3 is TGCGCCAGCAGCCCTGAGGGACACTCGTACCAAGAGACCCAGTACTTC. Translating it yields CASSPEGHSYQETQYF.

The rearrangement links TRBV6-4 to TRBJ1-2; 7 bases are a match to TRBD1. This CDR3 spans 14 amino acids. Germline CDR1 MRHNA, CDR2 SNTAGT. Unmatched junction bases numbered 5, after V lost 0 bases and J lost 7 bases. The CDR3 spells CASSDSRGGGGYTF. The CDR3 DNA follows: TGTGCCAGCAGTGACTCAAGAGGGGGCGGTGGCTACACCTTC.

V is TRBV27 and J is TRBJ2-7; 9 nucleotides line up with TRBD1. Germline CDR1 and CDR2: MNHEY and SMNVEV (reference sequence). The trim removed 6 bases at V and 3 bases at J, leaving 15 bases unmatched. The CDR3 spans 17 residues. The CDR3 sequence: CASSRSTGGFKNYEQYF. The CDR3 region has the DNA TGTGCCAGCAGCCGATCCACAGGGGGCTTTAAAAACTACGAGCAGTACTTC.

This chain links TRBV27 with TRBJ2-2; the match to TRBD1 covers 7 bases. V shed 9 bases and J 6 bases; nucleotides not matched to a gene: 10. CDR3 length: 14 residues. Germline assignment: CDR1 MNHEY and CDR2 SMNVEV (reference sequence). DNA of the CDR3: TGTGCCAGTTCTGACAGGGCGGACCCCGGGGAGCTGTTTTTT. Translating gives CASSDRADPGELFF.

This chain joins TRBV18 and TRBJ2-1, with 13 bases matching TRBD2. J was trimmed by 3 bases and V by 3 bases; bases with no gene match: 2. Germline-derived CDR1 and CDR2 are KGHSH and LQKENI. There are 16 residues in the CDR3. The CDR3 nucleotides are TGTGCCAGCTCACCTAGGACTAGCGGGGGCTACAATGAGCAGTTCTTC. It is translated as CASSPRTSGGYNEQFF.

The chain has TRBV5-6 and TRBJ2-1; 14 bases map to TRBD2. Germline V lookup: CDR1 SGHDT, CDR2 YYEEEE. J lost 12 bases, V lost 4 bases, and 12 bases had no gene match. CDR3 size: 16 residues. CDR3 protein: CASSRSGLAGVHGQFF. In DNA form, the CDR3 reads TGTGCCAGCAGCCGGTCGGGACTAGCGGGAGTTCATGGGCAGTTCTTC.